Here is one TCR beta chain with its context. The V gene lost 4 bases and the J gene lost 6 bases, with 20 bases spanning the gap. The CDR3 contains 17 residues. In germline, CDR1 is KGHDR, CDR2 SFDVKD. The data are from a study of blood T cell repertoires in COVID-19. Across the whole study: Sources were T cells, B-cell-depleted T cells, or PBMCs; the material itself was cDNA or gDNA.

Some clones are missing from TCRdb's copy, which holds only in-frame ones; the method was immunoSEQ multiplex PCR. The sample carries under 500,000 clones, around 89% recorded once. V usage is TRBV24-1 and J usage is TRBJ2-2; weak D call: TRBD1 (6 bases). Source material: PBMCs or T cells enriched from blood (not recorded which). The source is a man under 40 who had recovered from COVID-19. This chain's CDR3 is CATSESFFTGRPGELFF. The DNA for the CDR3 is TGTGCCACCAGTGAATCTTTCTTTACAGGGCGCCCCGGGGAGCTGTTTTTT.